A single sample is the source of the 23 T cell receptor beta chains below, sequenced in a study of blood T cell repertoires in COVID-19. The assay was immunoSEQ multiplex PCR, and TCRdb's table has in-frame clones only and misses some. The sample has about 95,000 clones; more than 80% are singletons. The material sequenced was peripheral blood. The receptors come from a man older than 75 with COVID-19, enrolled during active disease.

This chain connects TRBV7-2 to TRBJ2-7, with TRBD2 matching over 7 bases. The CDR3 loop spans 16 amino acids. After removal of 1 base from V and 0 bases from J, the junction contained 6 bases not matched to a gene. Germline V CDR1 and CDR2: SGHTA, FQGNSA. The CDR3 region has the DNA TGTGCCAGCAGCTTAGGGGGCCAGCGGGGCTCCTACGAGCAGTACTTC. Translating gives CASSLGGQRGSYEQYF.

J is TRBJ1-4 and V is TRBV4-1; possibly TRBD1 for D (5 bases). Germline V CDR1 and CDR2: MGHRA, YSYEKL. CDR3 length equals 16 residues. Trimming removed 3 bases at V and 2 bases at J, with 13 bases between. The CDR3 here is CASSQLQGGTNEKLFF. The CDR3 coding sequence is TGCGCCAGCAGCCAGCTTCAGGGAGGGACTAATGAAAAACTGTTTTTT.

This rearrangement joins TRBV7-8 to TRBJ1-3; 8 bases map to TRBD1. CDR3 length equals 15 residues. Germline V lookup: CDR1 SGHVS, CDR2 FQNEAQ. Trimming took 5 bases from V and 5 from J; bases not matched to a gene: 8. For the CDR3, the DNA is TGTGCCAGCAGCGTGGACAGGGTAAACAGAAACACCATATATTTT. Translating gives CASSVDRVNRNTIYF.

This chain links TRBV6-2 or TRBV6-3 with TRBJ2-3, with 13 positions matching TRBD2. The CDR3 totals 18 residues. Trimming removed 2 bases from V and 5 bases from J; junction bases left unmatched: 10. The germline CDR1 and CDR2 sequences are MNHEY and SVGEGT. The CDR3 DNA follows: TGTGCCAGCAGTTACACCCTCACTAGCGGGGGGGCCGTAGATACGCAGTATTTT. Amino acid sequence: CASSYTLTSGGAVDTQYF.

The V gene is TRBV10-2, the J gene TRBJ2-1; the D gene is possibly TRBD1 (6 bases). CDR1 is WSHSY, CDR2 SAAADI, per germline. Deletions cut 0 bases from V and 0 bases from J, with 18 bases between. CDR3 length equals 19 residues. The CDR3 sequence is CASSESPSQGLYSYNEQFF. CDR3 nucleotide sequence: TGCGCCAGCAGTGAGTCGCCCAGTCAGGGGCTTTACTCCTACAATGAGCAGTTCTTC.

The V gene is TRBV12-2, the J gene TRBJ2-2; the DNA was not compared with TRBD1, the D call given in the table. TRBV12-2 is listed as a pseudogene. The CDR3 consists of 16 residues. CDR3: CASPRGGQGDTGELFF. CDR3 in DNA: TGTGCAAGTCCTAGAGGGGGACAGGGGGACACCGGGGAGCTGTTTTTT.

V and J are TRBV5-6 and TRBJ2-5; the match to TRBD1 covers 8 bases. Germline V gene data show CDR1 as SGHDT and CDR2 as YYEEEE. Trimming took 1 base from V and 5 from J; bases not matched to a gene: 4. The CDR3 has 14 amino acids. CDR3 bases: TGTGCCAGCAGCTTGAAGGGACAGGCGGAGACCCAGTACTTC. It codes for CASSLKGQAETQYF.

The chain recombines TRBV10-3 with TRBJ2-1; 9 bases are shared with TRBD1. The length of the CDR3 is 16 residues. Germline V gene lookup returns CDR1 ENHRY and CDR2 SYGVKD. After removal of 0 bases from V and 5 bases from J, the junction contained 5 bases not matched to a gene. The CDR3 sequence: CAISESPDRGNNEQFF. The CDR3 bases are TGTGCCATCAGTGAGTCACCGGACAGGGGAAACAATGAGCAGTTCTTC.

The genes are TRBV29-1 and TRBJ1-1; no definite D call. CDR1 is SQVTM and CDR2 is ANQGSEA in the germline V gene. V shed 4 bases and J shed 1 base, with 10 bases lying between them. There are 13 residues in the CDR3. In nucleotides, the CDR3 is TGCAGCGTTGTACCGCAGGCGAACACTGAAGCTTTCTTT. Encoded protein: CSVVPQANTEAFF.

The chain is built from TRBV18 and TRBJ1-2; D is perhaps TRBD1 (5 bases). V dropped 0 bases and J dropped 6 bases, with 11 bases sitting between them. The CDR3 loop spans 14 amino acids. In germline, CDR1 is KGHSH, CDR2 LQKENI. CDR3 region: CASSPPTGRHGYTF. CDR3 nucleotide sequence: TGTGCCAGCTCACCACCAACAGGACGGCATGGCTACACCTTC.

The rearrangement joins TRBV5-1 to TRBJ1-3; unclear D gene. Germline CDR1 and CDR2: SGHRS and YFSETQ. The CDR3 covers 15 residues. The V end was cut by 0 bases, the J end by 0 bases, with 7 bases between. The CDR3 DNA is TGCGCCAGCAGCTTGGGTTCAAACTCTGGAAACACCATATATTTT. This sequence encodes CASSLGSNSGNTIYF.

This chain links TRBV27 with TRBJ1-2; D perhaps matches TRBD1 (6 bases). The V gene lost 4 bases and the J gene lost 5 bases, with 11 bases spanning the gap. Germline V gives CDR1 MNHEY, CDR2 SMNVEV (reference sequence). The CDR3 has 13 residues. CDR3 in amino acids: CASSSQGRYGYTF. CDR3 nucleotide sequence: TGTGCCAGCAGTTCGCAGGGGCGTTATGGCTACACCTTC.

The CDR3 sequence: CASSTGTSGGIQETQYF. The CDR3 DNA sequence: TGTGCCAGCAGTACCGGGACTAGCGGGGGGATCCAAGAGACCCAGTACTTC. The chain carries TRBV2 and TRBJ2-5, with 15 bases fitting TRBD2. The CDR3 is 17 residues long. Germline V CDR1 and CDR2: SNHLY, FYNNEI. With V trimmed by 5 bases and J by 1 base, 5 bases remained unmatched.

This clone was observed a few times. An end of the junction does not agree with germline; a read error may underlie this. CDR3 bases: TGTGCCAGCAGTAGGAGGATAGCGGGAGTTAGGAGCACAGATACGCAGTGTTTT. Amino acid sequence: CASSRRIAGVRSTDTQCF. This chain uses TRBV27 with TRBJ2-3; 9 bases line up with TRBD2. The germline V gene has CDR1 MNHEY and CDR2 SMNVEV (reference sequence). The CDR3 is 18 residues long.

This clone occurred a few times. V gene TRBV19 combines with J gene TRBJ2-2; 9 bases are shared with TRBD2. The germline V gene has CDR1 LNHDA and CDR2 SQIVND (reference sequence). The junction had 7 bases not matched to a gene; V was cut back by 5 bases and J by 0 bases. The CDR3 is made up of 17 amino acids. Written as DNA, the CDR3 is TGTGCCAGTAGTGCGGTGCGGGGGGGCGCGAACACCGGGGAGCTGTTTTTT. As protein: CASSAVRGGANTGELFF.

The chain uses TRBV28 and TRBJ2-6; D ambiguous. Trimming removed 5 bases at V and 2 bases at J, with 13 bases between. Germline V lookup: CDR1 MDHEN, CDR2 SYDVKM. The CDR3 runs to 16 residues. CDR3 nucleotides: TGTGCCAGCAGTAAACCACTGAGTGCTGGGGCCAACGTCCTGACTTTC. Translation: CASSKPLSAGANVLTF.

The chain links TRBV6-5 to TRBJ2-7; the D gene is possibly TRBD2 (6 bases). This CDR3 is 15 amino acids long. CDR1 and CDR2 (germline): MNHEY, SVGAGI. V lost 0 bases to trimming and J lost 6 bases, with 15 bases between them. CDR3 sequence reads: CASSYSGGGPSEQYF. In DNA form, the CDR3 reads TGTGCCAGCAGTTACTCGGGAGGTGGACCGTCCGAGCAGTACTTC.

This chain links TRBV19 with TRBJ1-5, with 10 bases aligning to TRBD1. The V segment lost 7 bases and the J segment 7 bases; nucleotides outside the gene matches: 10. CDR3 length: 15 amino acids. Germline V CDR1 and CDR2: LNHDA, SQIVND (reference sequence). CDR3: CASTPQGQGSQPQHF. The CDR3 DNA sequence: TGTGCCAGTACCCCCCAGGGACAGGGGTCACAGCCCCAGCATTTT.

The chain employs TRBV7-2 and TRBJ1-3; D possibly corresponds to TRBD1 (6 bases). Germline CDR1 is SGHTA and CDR2 is FQGNSA. Trimming took off 6 bases at V and 4 bases at J, with 13 bases between the two ends. This CDR3 comprises 14 residues. CDR3 nucleotides: TGTGCCAGCAGACCAGGGGATTACGGAAACACCATATATTTT. It specifies CASRPGDYGNTIYF.

The V call is TRBV6-5, the J call TRBJ2-7, with D unresolved. V lost 7 bases to trimming and J lost 1 base, with 11 bases between them. This CDR3 comprises 13 residues. Looked up from germline, CDR1 is MNHEY and CDR2 is SVGAGI. This chain's CDR3 is CASKAPYSYEQYF. In nucleotides, the CDR3 is TGTGCCAGCAAAGCCCCTTATTCCTACGAGCAGTACTTC.

This sequence joins TRBV10-2 and TRBJ1-5; D is ambiguous. Germline loops: CDR1 WSHSY, CDR2 SAAADI. The V end lost 2 bases, the J end lost 4 bases, and 24 bases lay between the germline ends. The CDR3 extends over 19 amino acids. The CDR3 sequence is CASSERGKAGSGVNQPQHF. CDR3 bases: TGCGCCAGCAGTGAGAGAGGGAAGGCAGGTAGTGGGGTGAATCAGCCCCAGCATTTT.

V and J are TRBV18 and TRBJ2-7, with 7 bases that match TRBD2. V shed 3 bases, J shed 0 bases, and the junction held 5 bases outside the gene matches. Germline lookup yields CDR1 KGHSH and CDR2 LQKENI. The CDR3 covers 15 residues. The CDR3 bases are TGTGCCAGCTCACCGGTGGGGGGGGACTCCTACGAGCAGTACTTC. Translated: CASSPVGGDSYEQYF.

The J gene is TRBJ1-2, the V gene TRBV19; 8 bases align to TRBD1. Germline trimming cut 6 bases from V and 2 bases from J; bases unmatched to any gene: 14. Germline V gene lookup returns CDR1 LNHDA and CDR2 SQIVND (reference sequence). CDR3 length equals 17 residues. DNA of the CDR3: TGTGCCAGTAGCCCAACGGGACAGGACAGAGCGAACTATGGCTACACCTTC. Its protein product is CASSPTGQDRANYGYTF.